The entry below describes one T cell receptor beta chain. Generated by immunoSEQ multiplex PCR, the TCRdb table keeps only in-frame clones and is missing some. The sample consists of approximately 130,000 clones, around 85% of them appearing once. This entry belongs to a study of blood T cell repertoires in COVID-19. Germline V gene lookup returns CDR1 SGHNT and CDR2 YYREEE (reference sequence). The CDR3 has 19 amino acids. Losses at the gene ends were 0 bases for V and 0 bases for J; bases not matched to a gene: 6. This TCR derives from a human donor in a cohort sampled during active COVID-19. The sequenced sample was peripheral blood. V usage is TRBV5-4 and J usage is TRBJ2-3; 14 bases match TRBD2. The CDR3 loop is CASSLGLAGGIPSTDTQYF. The CDR3 coding sequence is TGTGCCAGCAGCTTGGGACTAGCGGGGGGGATCCCTAGCACAGATACGCAGTATTTT.